Presented here are 6 T cell receptor beta chains from one specimen sequenced in a study of Ad26.COV2.S vaccination and SARS-CoV-2 variants. Treatment denoted: around 19 received Ad26.COV2.S at low or high dose, single or two shots; 5 received placebo; per-sample allocation not given. Specimens were obtained on day 63 following the first vaccine or placebo injection. Profiling relied on immunoSEQ multiplex PCR, and the TCRdb table lists in-frame clones only, not all of them. Among about 350,000 clones listed, about 88% were seen once. The sample was peripheral blood, taken in a trial of Ad26.COV2.S vaccine versus placebo. These receptors all come from a person between 18 and 65 years old who received the Ad26.COV2.S COVID-19 vaccine or a placebo.

The chain is built from TRBV9 and TRBJ2-1; D is ambiguous. The V and J ends lost 1 base and 1 base respectively, with 9 bases between them. Germline lookup yields CDR1 SGDLS and CDR2 YYNGEE. The CDR3 covers 15 residues. In DNA, the CDR3 is TGTGCCAGCAGCGTAAGTGTTCCGTCCTACAATGAGCAGTTCTTC. Protein sequence: CASSVSVPSYNEQFF. The full variable domain, with the rest looked up from reference TRBV9 and TRBJ2-1, is DSGVTQTPKHLITATGQRVTLRCSPRSGDLSVYWYQQSLDQGLQFLIQYYNGEERAKGNILERFSAQQFPDLHSELNLSSLELGDSALYFCASSVSVPSYNEQFFGPGTRLTVL.

Only one count was recorded for this clone. The chain has TRBV4-3 and TRBJ2-2, with 11 bases identical to TRBD2. J lost 10 bases, V lost 4 bases, and 11 bases had no gene match. The CDR3 is 16 residues long. Per germline, CDR1 LGHNA and CDR2 YSLEER. For the CDR3, the DNA is TGCGCCAGCAGCCGCCGACTTTCACTAGCGGGAGAGGAGCTGTTTTTT. Its protein is CASSRRLSLAGEELFF.

The J gene is TRBJ1-2, the V gene TRBV21-1; the D call of TRBD1 is as the table states it, not checked on the DNA. TRBV21-1 is a pseudogene locus. This CDR3 contains 19 residues. For the CDR3, the DNA is TGTGCCAGCAGCAATTTACTTGTTGGAAGACAGTTCCACTTCTATGGCTACACCTTC. It encodes CASSNLLVGRQFHFYGYTF.

CDR3 bases: TGTGCCAGCAGCTTAAGTCTAGAGCGCACAGATACGCAGTATTTT. Its translation is CASSLSLERTDTQYF. This chain connects TRBV7-3 to TRBJ2-3, with D uncertain. The V end was cut by 1 base, the J end by 1 base, with 9 bases between. The germline CDR1 and CDR2 sequences are SGHTA and FQGTGA. CDR3 size: 15 residues.

This sequence joins TRBV6-5 and TRBJ1-4; 9 bases line up with TRBD1. Germline CDR1 and CDR2: MNHEY and SVGAGI. The CDR3 contains 14 residues. Germline trimming cut 6 bases from V and 6 bases from J; bases unmatched to any gene: 5. The CDR3 loop is CASRPGTGYEKLFF. In DNA form, the CDR3 reads TGTGCCAGCAGACCCGGGACAGGGTATGAAAAACTGTTTTTT.

The chain links TRBV5-4 to TRBJ1-2; no definite D call. The CDR3 is 17 residues long. CDR1 SGHNT and CDR2 YYREEE come from the germline V gene (reference sequence). Trimming took off 2 bases at V and 0 bases at J, with 17 bases between the two ends. DNA for the CDR3: TGTGCCAGCAGCTTCGGGGTGCTGAATATAGCTAACTATGGCTACACCTTC. Residues: CASSFGVLNIANYGYTF.